The rows below give T cell receptor beta chains drawn from one sample of a study of response to subunit inactivated influenza vaccine. TCRdb called the RT-PCR reads again in MiXCR, with one record for every CDR3 protein. The table has roughly 570,000 distinct CDR3 sequences, 13% seen once; the top ten hold around 12%. Sample: PBMCs from blood, taken roughly 6 weeks after vaccination. These receptors came from a man in his forties or fifties who received an inactivated influenza vaccine. CDR3s include the opening cysteine and the closing phenylalanine or tryptophan. A D gene is named only where the DNA matches it firmly. Not all rows give a size; the values are once, few, many and, for expanded clones, a class.

.	TRBV6-5	TRBD1	TRBJ2-1	TGTGCCAGCAGTTACAAGACAGGGGGCGATGGTCTGTTCTTC	CASSYKTGGDGLFF
few	TRBV5-1	TRBD1	TRBJ2-1	TGCGCCAGCAGACGTACCGGGACAGGGTACAATGAGCAGTTCTTC	CASRRTGTGYNEQFF
many	TRBV12-3/TRBV12-4	.	TRBJ2-1	TGTGCCAGCACTCCTTCAGGCAGCTCCTACAATGAGCAGTTCTTC	CASTPSGSSYNEQFF
.	TRBV6-5	.	TRBJ2-1	TGTGCCAGCAGTTCACGGGCGGGGTTAAATGAGCAGTTCTTC	CASSSRAGLNEQFF
.	TRBV20-1	.	TRBJ2-1	TGCAGTGTCAGCGCTCGCGGAAGGGTCAATGAGCAGTTCTTC	CSVSARGRVNEQFF
.	TRBV20-1	.	TRBJ2-5	TGCAGTGCGTCCCGGATGATAGAGACCCAGTACTTC	CSASRMIETQYF
few	TRBV12-3/TRBV12-4	.	TRBJ1-2	TGTGCCAGCAGTCCCCTCCAAACAGTTGGCTACACCTTC	CASSPLQTVGYTF
.	TRBV7-8	.	TRBJ2-2	TGTGCCAGCAGCTTAGCCAGGGTCATTGGCGGGGAGCTGTTTTTT	CASSLARVIGGELFF
few	TRBV25-1	TRBD2	TRBJ2-1	TGTGCCAGCAGTGAATCGGCAGCGGGAGGCGGTGAGCAGTTCTTC	CASSESAAGGGEQFF
.	TRBV28	.	TRBJ2-6	TGTGCCAGCAGTACGCCTCCTGACGGAGACTCTGGGGCCAACGTCCTGACTTTC	CASSTPPDGDSGANVLTF
few	TRBV6-2/TRBV6-3	.	TRBJ2-3	TGTGCCAGCAGTTACTTAGATACGCAGTATTTT	CASSYLDTQYF
many	TRBV5-6	.	TRBJ2-7	TGTGCCAGCAGCTTGGGACAGAGCTACGAGCAGTACTTC	CASSLGQSYEQYF
.	TRBV9	TRBD2	TRBJ2-7	TGTGCCAGCAGCGTAGAGGGAGGACTAGGAGAGCAGTACTTC	CASSVEGGLGEQYF
few	TRBV7-2	.	TRBJ2-2	TGTGCCAGCGCGCCCACAGGGACTCCGAGGACCCCTGGGTCAATAAACACCGGGGAGCTGTTTTTT	CASAPTGTPRTPGSINTGELFF
.	TRBV11-3	.	TRBJ2-5	TGTGCCAGCAGCCATTCACAGGGAGAGACCCAGTACTTC	CASSHSQGETQYF